This passage covers 21 T cell receptor beta chains from one sample sequenced in a study of T cells in Graves' hyperthyroidism and ophthalmopathy. RNA transcripts provided the source from which TCR beta CDR3 regions were amplified. The HTBI primer set drove a first-round RT-PCR of the TCR CDR3. TCRdb recomputed calls from the multiplex PCR reads with MiXCR, one row per CDR3 protein. The sample has about 610,000 distinct CDR3 sequences, roughly 15% seen once. The sequencing sample was made of blood. All receptors come from a woman in her 40s with Graves' ophthalmopathy.

At least ten counts were recorded for this clonotype. The chain employs TRBV7-9 and TRBJ2-7, with D perhaps matching TRBD2 (6 bases). The germline gives CDR1 SEHNR, CDR2 FQNEAQ (reference sequence). The V and J ends lost 3 bases and 7 bases respectively, with 10 bases between them. This CDR3 is 12 amino acids long. CDR3 coding DNA: TGTGCCAGCAGCTTGCAGGGACTTGAGCAGTACTTC. This codes for CASSLQGLEQYF.

The rearrangement uses TRBV27 and TRBJ2-5; D tentatively reads TRBD1 or TRBD2 (6 bases each). V dropped 3 bases and J dropped 5 bases, with 34 bases sitting between them. Germline V gives CDR1 MNHEY, CDR2 SMNVEV (reference sequence). This CDR3 has 21 amino acids. The CDR3 DNA is TGTGCCAGCAGTTTTTCCCATCTTGGGGGGCTAGGGGAGCCCCGGAGGGAGACCCAGTACTTC. It specifies CASSFSHLGGLGEPRRETQYF.

The chain recombines TRBV29-1 with TRBJ2-7; no clear D gene. With 0 bases removed from V and 4 bases from J, the gap between germline ends came to 4 bases. The germline CDR1 and CDR2 sequences are SQVTM and ANQGSEA. The CDR3 covers 11 residues. This chain's CDR3 is CSVEDIYEQYF. CDR3 in DNA: TGCAGCGTTGAAGATATTTACGAGCAGTACTTC.

This clonotype has only a few counts. The chain carries TRBV12-5 and TRBJ1-2; D is perhaps TRBD1 (5 bases). Trimming pared 3 bases from V and 6 bases from J, leaving 20 bases between. CDR3 length: 16 amino acids. Germline-derived CDR1 and CDR2 are LGHNT and FRNRAP. The CDR3 DNA sequence: TGTGCTAGTGGTTTCCCCCCGGAACAGTCAGGGAATGGCTACACCTTC. Its protein is CASGFPPEQSGNGYTF.

This clonotype was counted ten times or more. The chain links TRBV6-1 to TRBJ2-7; no firm D call. Germline assignment: CDR1 MNHNS and CDR2 SASEGT. This CDR3 region has 9 residues. Trimming removed 8 bases from V and 6 bases from J, with 5 bases in between. The CDR3 nucleotides are TGTGCCAGCCTGCGCGAGCAGTACTTC. It is translated as CASLREQYF.

This clonotype was counted ten times or more. The chain joins TRBV6-1 to TRBJ2-7; D unclear. There are 11 residues in the CDR3. V was trimmed by 2 bases and J by 4 bases, leaving 3 bases between them. Germline CDR1 MNHNS, CDR2 SASEGT. In DNA form, the CDR3 reads TGTGCCAGCAGTGAAAGGTACGAGCAGTACTTC. This encodes CASSERYEQYF.

A few counts support this clonotype. The chain has TRBV25-1 and TRBJ2-2; 9 bases align to TRBD2. The CDR3 is 20 residues long. Trimming cost V 4 bases and J 1 base; bases outside gene matches: 16. The germline gives CDR1 MGHDK, CDR2 SYGVNS. For the CDR3, the DNA is TGTGCCAGCAGTGCCCCCGGGTGGTTGAGCGGGAGGTTGAACACCGGGGAGCTGTTTTTT. Protein sequence: CASSAPGWLSGRLNTGELFF.

The rearrangement joins TRBV6-2 or TRBV6-3 to TRBJ2-4, with D possibly being TRBD2 (5 bases). CDR1 MNHEY and CDR2 SVGEGT come from the germline V gene. The ends were cut back, 6 bases at V and 6 bases at J, with 21 bases in the middle. The CDR3 consists of 16 residues. The CDR3, as DNA: TGTGCCAGCAGCTCCGAGCCAGTCGGGGTGGGAAACATTCAGTACTTC. Its protein product is CASSSEPVGVGNIQYF.

This chain connects TRBV3-1 to TRBJ2-7; 9 positions agree with TRBD2. V lost 5 bases and J lost 3; bases outside the gene matches: 2. This CDR3 contains 13 residues. The V gene's germline CDR1 is LGHDT and CDR2 YNNKEL (reference sequence). CDR3 protein: CASSGSGGYEQYF. The CDR3 nucleotides read TGTGCCAGCAGCGGTAGCGGGGGCTACGAGCAGTACTTC.

The chain carries TRBV11-2 and TRBJ2-2; D gene uncertain. The CDR3 totals 14 residues. With 1 base removed from V and 1 base from J, the gap between germline ends came to 4 bases. The V gene's germline CDR1 is SGHAT and CDR2 FQNNGV. The CDR3 sequence is CASSLVKNTGELFF. CDR3 nucleotides: TGTGCCAGCAGCTTAGTTAAGAACACCGGGGAGCTGTTTTTT.

In its sample, this clonotype was seen many times. This rearrangement joins TRBV5-1 to TRBJ2-7, with D hard to call. CDR3 size: 15 residues. The V gene's germline CDR1 is SGHRS and CDR2 YFSETQ. Trimming removed 0 bases from V and 2 bases from J, with 12 bases in between. CDR3 DNA sequence: TGCGCCAGCAGCTTGGAACTAAACGCCGCCTACGAGCAGTACTTC. It specifies CASSLELNAAYEQYF. Supplemented by reference TRBV5-1 and TRBJ2-7, the full variable domain reads KAGVTQTPRYLIKTRGQQVTLSCSPISGHRSVSWYQQTPGQGLQFLFEYFSETQRNKGNFPGRFSGRQFSNSRSEMNVSTLELGDSALYLCASSLELNAAYEQYFGPGTRLTVT.

This clonotype was found many times. The CDR3 DNA reads TGTGCCAGCAGTTACGGTCCGGGAGGGCCGCGAGAGCAGTACTTC. Its translation is CASSYGPGGPREQYF. V and J are TRBV6-5 and TRBJ2-7; 8 nucleotides align to TRBD2. V trimming: 2 bases; J trimming: 7 bases; junction bases outside the gene matches: 10. Looked up from germline, CDR1 is MNHEY and CDR2 is SVGAGI. The CDR3 has 15 amino acids.

Of note for this clonotype: It may be a read error: a sequence one base away is much more abundant. This likely comes from a read error, as the CDR3 has no conserved phenylalanine or tryptophan at its end. CDR3 nucleotides: TGTGCCAGCAACGAAGGCGTTAGACTCACTGAAGCTTTCCTT. Translation gives CASNEGVRLTEAFL. The chain has TRBV5-8 and TRBJ1-1; D unresolved. The CDR3 is 14 residues long. V was pared by 6 bases and J by 4 bases, with 16 bases between. Germline V gene sequence: CDR1 SGHTS, CDR2 YDEGEE.

The genes are TRBV5-1 and TRBJ1-5, with D perhaps TRBD1 (6 bases). V dropped 4 bases and J dropped 7 bases, with 12 bases sitting between them. The germline gives CDR1 SGHRS, CDR2 YFSETQ. This CDR3 is 13 amino acids long. In DNA form, the CDR3 reads TGCGCCAGCAGCACCGGGGGCAGGCAGCCCCAGCATTTT. It specifies CASSTGGRQPQHF. Combining the CDR3 with reference TRBV5-1 and TRBJ1-5 gives the whole variable domain KAGVTQTPRYLIKTRGQQVTLSCSPISGHRSVSWYQQTPGQGLQFLFEYFSETQRNKGNFPGRFSGRQFSNSRSEMNVSTLELGDSALYLCASSTGGRQPQHFGDGTRLSIL.

This clonotype came up a few times. A read error may explain this, as a much larger clone is one base away. The chain is built from TRBV6-1 and TRBJ1-5; no reliable D call. Germline V gene sequence: CDR1 MNHNS, CDR2 SASEGT. Trimming shortened V by 7 bases and J by 1 base, and 14 bases separated the two germline ends. The length of the CDR3 is 15 residues. The CDR3 DNA sequence: TGTGCCAGCACCCGGGCAGAACTAAGCAATCAGCCCCAGCATTTT. This sequence encodes CASTRAELSNQPQHF.

CDR3 loop: CASSPGGASTMHYGYTF. DNA for the CDR3: TGTGCCAGCAGTCCGGGGGGGGCCTCCACTATGCACTATGGCTACACCTTC. The J gene is TRBJ1-2, the V gene TRBV28; possible D gene TRBD1, 6 bases. Germline CDR1 reads MDHEN; CDR2 reads SYDVKM. Trimming removed 5 bases at V and 3 bases at J, with 22 bases between. This CDR3 comprises 17 residues.

The sample holds many counts of this clonotype. The rearrangement links TRBV20-1 to TRBJ1-2; 9 bases map to TRBD1. Germline lookup yields CDR1 DFQATT and CDR2 SNEGSKA (reference sequence). J was trimmed by 7 bases and V by 4 bases; bases with no gene match: 4. CDR3 length: 12 amino acids. The CDR3 region has the DNA TGCAGTGCTACCCGGACAGGGGTTGGCTACACCTTC. Translated: CSATRTGVGYTF.

This clonotype was counted between two and nine times. The chain combines TRBV7-2 with TRBJ1-1; TRBD1 matches at 8 bases. V dropped 5 bases and J dropped 6; count of bases not matched to a gene: 8. CDR1 and CDR2 from the germline V gene are SGHTA and FQGNSA. This CDR3 is built from 14 residues. The CDR3 sequence is CASSPQTGDSEAFF. In DNA form, the CDR3 reads TGTGCCAGCAGCCCCCAGACAGGGGATTCTGAAGCTTTCTTT.

This clonotype was counted at least ten times. The chain is built from TRBV10-3 and TRBJ1-1, with unresolved D. V shed 4 bases and J shed 2 bases, with 8 bases lying between them. The CDR3 spans 13 residues. Germline loops: CDR1 ENHRY, CDR2 SYGVKD. The CDR3 spells CAISASGNTEAFF. The CDR3 nucleotides read TGTGCCATCAGTGCCTCAGGAAACACTGAAGCTTTCTTT.

The table lists this clonotype with many counts. V and J are TRBV28 and TRBJ2-5; 7 nucleotides align to TRBD2. The CDR3 runs 16 residues. The germline gives CDR1 MDHEN, CDR2 SYDVKM. The V segment lost 7 bases and the J segment 5 bases; nucleotides outside the gene matches: 16. CDR3 amino acids: CASTPAGAGNSETQYF. Here the CDR3 DNA reads TGTGCCAGCACCCCCGCCGGAGCGGGAAATTCGGAGACCCAGTACTTC.

In its sample, this clonotype was seen many times. V is TRBV28 and J is TRBJ2-2, with a weak D call TRBD1 (6 bases). Trimming removed 3 bases from V and 5 bases from J, with 10 bases in between. Germline V gene sequence: CDR1 MDHEN, CDR2 SYDVKM. The CDR3 is 14 amino acids. Written as DNA, the CDR3 is TGTGCCAGCAGTTTCAGGGGATCGACCGGGGAGCTGTTTTTT. The encoded protein is CASSFRGSTGELFF.